One and the same sample provided the 27 T cell receptor beta chains below, sequenced in a study of cytomegalovirus exposure and HLA in healthy donors. Researchers ran the PCR with 60 Vbeta and 13 Jbeta primers. Method: immunoSEQ multiplex PCR; TCRdb's copy keeps in-frame clones and lacks some. This repertoire shows over 150,000 clones, over 70% found once; its top ten account for approximately 2.3%. Sequencing used PBMCs. These receptors came from a man aged 30 to 39 in good health and CMV-seronegative.

CDR3 sequence: CASRSSGGTEAFF. In DNA form, the CDR3 reads TGTGCCAGCAGATCCTCAGGGGGCACTGAAGCTTTCTTT. V is TRBV6-5 and J is TRBJ1-1; the match to TRBD1 covers 7 bases. Looked up from germline, CDR1 is MNHEY and CDR2 is SVGAGI. Trimming cost V 6 bases and J 4 bases; bases outside gene matches: 5. This CDR3 has 13 amino acids.

This chain links TRBV6-1 with TRBJ2-2; D is possibly TRBD1 (6 bases). Trimming removed 8 bases from V and 5 bases from J, with 9 bases in between. The CDR3 covers 12 residues. Germline V gene lookup returns CDR1 MNHNS and CDR2 SASEGT. The DNA for the CDR3 is TGTGCCAGCCAAGGGGGAACCGGGGAGCTGTTTTTT. This sequence encodes CASQGGTGELFF.

In nucleotides, the CDR3 is TGCGCCAGCAGTCCGCGACTACAGGGAGTTAATGAAAAACTGTTTTTT. Its translation: CASSPRLQGVNEKLFF. The V call is TRBV23-1, the J call TRBJ1-4; maybe TRBD1 (6 bases). TRBV23-1 belongs to the ORF category, with a function that is uncertain. The V gene lost 4 bases and the J gene lost 4 bases, with 16 bases spanning the gap. This CDR3 has 16 amino acids.

This clone was recorded only once. The gene calls are TRBV2 and TRBJ1-6; 10 bases map to TRBD1. The trim removed 6 bases at V and 9 bases at J, leaving 8 bases unmatched. This CDR3 is built from 15 residues. Germline V gene sequence: CDR1 SNHLY, CDR2 FYNNEI. This chain's CDR3 is CASSESTGGISPLHF. CDR3 sequence (DNA): TGTGCCAGCAGCGAATCGACAGGGGGCATTTCACCCCTCCACTTT.

V usage is TRBV2 and J usage is TRBJ1-6; D is undetermined. Trimming took 3 bases from V and 1 from J, leaving 13 bases between them. Looked up from germline, CDR1 is SNHLY and CDR2 is FYNNEI. The CDR3 runs to 17 residues. The CDR3 is CASSETRGLSYNSPLHF. The CDR3 nucleotides are TGTGCCAGCAGTGAGACCCGCGGATTATCCTATAATTCACCCCTCCACTTT.

This clone was observed a handful of times. The CDR3 DNA reads TGTGCCAGCAGCTTGATAGCGGGGAGCTCCTACAATGAGCAGTTCTTC. Translated: CASSLIAGSSYNEQFF. The V gene is TRBV7-6, the J gene TRBJ2-1; the match to TRBD2 covers 8 bases. CDR3 length equals 16 residues. Germline assignment: CDR1 SGHVS and CDR2 FNYEAQ. The junction had 4 bases not matched to a gene; V was cut back by 3 bases and J by 0 bases.

The V gene is TRBV15, the J gene TRBJ2-3; tentatively, D is TRBD2 (6 bases). V was trimmed by 1 base and J by 9 bases, leaving 14 bases between them. Germline CDR1 and CDR2: LNHNV and YYDKDF (reference sequence). This CDR3 has 14 residues. CDR3 nucleotides: TGTGCCACCAGCAGAGTCGGGACTGGAGAGACGCAGTATTTT. Protein product: CATSRVGTGETQYF.

The CDR3 loop reads CASSYGQTTTEAFF. Here the CDR3 DNA reads TGTGCCAGCAGCTATGGGCAGACGACCACTGAAGCTTTCTTT. The chain uses TRBV7-2 and TRBJ1-1; D gene uncertain. With 4 bases removed from V and 4 bases from J, the gap between germline ends came to 13 bases. CDR1 and CDR2 from the germline V gene are SGHTA and FQGNSA. The CDR3 runs 14 residues.

The CDR3 region is CASRHSHKGDVGEQFF. DNA for the CDR3: TGTGCCAGCAGACACTCTCATAAGGGGGACGTAGGTGAGCAGTTCTTC. The chain links TRBV5-6 to TRBJ2-1, with D possibly being TRBD1 (6 bases). CDR1 and CDR2 from the germline V gene are SGHDT and YYEEEE. This CDR3 has 16 amino acids. With 5 bases removed from V and 9 bases from J, the gap between germline ends came to 24 bases.

The chain has TRBV5-1 and TRBJ2-3; maybe TRBD2 (6 bases). CDR3 size: 15 residues. Per the germline V gene, CDR1 is SGHRS and CDR2 is YFSETQ. Trimming cost V 5 bases and J 3 bases, with 16 bases left between them. The CDR3 DNA reads TGCGCCAGCAGAATGACTGGACTAAGGACAGATACGCAGTATTTT. This translates into CASRMTGLRTDTQYF.

The rearrangement joins TRBV15 to TRBJ2-7; 9 bases match TRBD1. The V gene end was trimmed by 4 bases and the J gene end by 6 bases; junction bases not matched to a gene: 10. Per the germline V gene, CDR1 is LNHNV and CDR2 is YYDKDF (reference sequence). The length of the CDR3 is 15 residues. The DNA for the CDR3 is TGTGCCACCAGCAAGGGAGGACAGGGGAGAGGCGAGCAGTACTTC. As protein: CATSKGGQGRGEQYF.

V is TRBV4-2 and J is TRBJ2-7; 9 nucleotides agree with TRBD2. This CDR3 has 18 residues. Germline assignment: CDR1 LGHNA and CDR2 YNFKEQ. V gave up 0 bases and J gave up 0 bases; unmatched junction bases: 9. In DNA, the CDR3 is TGTGCCAGCAGCCAAGATCCAGCGGGGGGTGCCGCCTCCTACGAGCAGTACTTC. Protein: CASSQDPAGGAASYEQYF.

There are a few counts of this clone. The gene calls are TRBV28 and TRBJ1-5, with D perhaps matching TRBD1 (5 bases). Germline values: CDR1 MDHEN, CDR2 SYDVKM. Trimming pared 6 bases from V and 10 bases from J, leaving 13 bases between. CDR3 length: 12 amino acids. DNA for the CDR3: TGTGCCAGCAGGGACACCATGTCTCCCCAGCATTTT. Encoded protein: CASRDTMSPQHF.

V and J are TRBV7-8 and TRBJ1-1; tentative D call: TRBD1 (5 bases). The V gene lost 4 bases and the J gene lost 5 bases, with 11 bases spanning the gap. Germline CDR1 and CDR2: SGHVS and FQNEAQ. The CDR3 spans 13 residues. CDR3 residues: CASSSSRETEAFF. As DNA, the CDR3 is TGTGCCAGCAGCTCCTCCAGGGAAACTGAAGCTTTCTTT.

This clone was found a few times. CDR3 nucleotides: TGTGCCAGCAGCCAAGACGAGGCTTTACCCTACGAGCAGTACTTC. Its translation: CASSQDEALPYEQYF. This chain joins TRBV14 and TRBJ2-7; no definite D call. This CDR3 is built from 15 residues. V lost 0 bases to trimming and J lost 2 bases, with 11 bases between them. Looked up from germline, CDR1 is SGHDN and CDR2 is FVKESK.

The chain couples TRBV11-2 to TRBJ1-1; a possible D gene is TRBD1 (6 bases). With 3 bases removed from V and 0 bases from J, the gap between germline ends came to 8 bases. The CDR3 is 14 amino acids. Germline CDR1 and CDR2: SGHAT and FQNNGV. The CDR3 here is CASSFGQLNTEAFF. Here the CDR3 DNA reads TGTGCCAGCAGCTTCGGACAGCTGAACACTGAAGCTTTCTTT.

The chain combines TRBV5-4 with TRBJ2-7, with D maybe TRBD1 (5 bases). Trimming took 0 bases from V and 0 from J, leaving 10 bases between them. The CDR3 runs to 15 residues. Germline V gives CDR1 SGHNT, CDR2 YYREEE (reference sequence). CDR3 sequence reads: CASSLDVTASYEQYF. CDR3 in DNA: TGTGCCAGCAGCTTGGACGTGACAGCCTCCTACGAGCAGTACTTC.

The J gene is TRBJ2-3, the V gene TRBV2; D is unresolved. Germline CDR1 is SNHLY and CDR2 is FYNNEI. Trimming removed 7 bases from V and 3 bases from J, with 8 bases in between. The CDR3 is made up of 12 amino acids. DNA for the CDR3: TGTGCCAGCACCCCGGTTACAGATACGCAGTATTTT. Amino acids: CASTPVTDTQYF.

The chain links TRBV5-4 to TRBJ2-2; 8 nucleotides align to TRBD1. With 4 bases clipped from V and 3 bases from J, the junction kept 5 bases outside the gene matches. CDR3 length: 15 residues. Germline V lookup: CDR1 SGHNT, CDR2 YYREEE (reference sequence). The CDR3 DNA is TGTGCCAGCAGCCTTCAGGGGGCGGACACCGGGGAGCTGTTTTTT. This codes for CASSLQGADTGELFF.

CDR3: CASSIPRGDTDTQYF. The CDR3, as DNA: TGTGCCAGTAGTATACCGCGGGGGGATACAGATACGCAGTATTTT. V is TRBV19 and J is TRBJ2-3, with 8 nucleotides matching TRBD2. Germline V gene data show CDR1 as LNHDA and CDR2 as SQIVND (reference sequence). The CDR3 has 15 residues. The V and J ends lost 2 bases and 3 bases, in that order; junction bases with no gene match: 4.

The chain recombines TRBV27 with TRBJ2-3; 10 bases match TRBD1. Germline trimming cut 5 bases from V and 3 bases from J; bases unmatched to any gene: 11. Germline CDR1 is MNHEY and CDR2 is SMNVEV (reference sequence). CDR3 length equals 17 residues. The CDR3 loop reads CASSHPGQGRGTDTQYF. The DNA for the CDR3 is TGTGCCAGCAGTCACCCGGGACAGGGGCGGGGGACAGATACGCAGTATTTT.

In this sample, this clone turned up a few times. V gene TRBV2 combines with J gene TRBJ2-1, with 12 bases aligning to TRBD1. J gave up 10 bases and V 5 bases, and 6 bases lay outside the gene matches. Germline assignment: CDR1 SNHLY and CDR2 FYNNEI. The CDR3 has 14 residues. In DNA, the CDR3 is TGTGCCAGCAGTAGGGACAGGGGGCTCGACGAGCAGTTCTTC. Protein sequence: CASSRDRGLDEQFF.

The gene calls are TRBV25-1 and TRBJ2-7, with 7 bases lining up with TRBD1. In germline, CDR1 is MGHDK, CDR2 SYGVNS. V shed 8 bases and J 1 base; nucleotides not matched to a gene: 5. The CDR3 extends over 13 amino acids. CDR3 nucleotide sequence: TGTGCCAGCCGGGACAGTCTTTCCTACGAGCAGTACTTC. Translation gives CASRDSLSYEQYF.

CDR3 sequence: CASSRDYGETQYF. CDR3 nucleotides: TGTGCCAGCAGTCGGGACTATGGAGAGACCCAGTACTTC. The chain couples TRBV5-4 to TRBJ2-5; the match to TRBD2 covers 7 bases. The junction had 5 bases not matched to a gene; V was cut back by 5 bases and J by 4 bases. Germline V gene sequence: CDR1 SGHNT, CDR2 YYREEE (reference sequence). The CDR3 extends over 13 amino acids. Full variable domain (remainder filled in from reference TRBV5-4 and TRBJ2-5): ETGVTQSPTHLIKTRGQQVTLRCSSQSGHNTVSWYQQALGQGPQFIFQYYREEENGRGNFPPRFSGLQFPNYSSELNVNALELDDSALYLCASSRDYGETQYFGPGTRLLVL.

Only a few counts were recorded for this clone. The chain has TRBV5-5 and TRBJ1-6; D is unresolved. Germline loops: CDR1 SGHKS, CDR2 YYEKEE (reference sequence). This CDR3 comprises 15 residues. The V gene lost 1 base and the J gene lost 8 bases, with 13 bases spanning the gap. CDR3 residues: CASSLFWSNDSPLHF. DNA for the CDR3: TGTGCCAGCAGCTTGTTTTGGTCTAATGATTCACCCCTCCACTTT.

This chain links TRBV28 with TRBJ1-1; no clear D. Trimming pared 8 bases from V and 0 bases from J, leaving 7 bases between. The CDR3 is 12 amino acids. CDR1 is MDHEN, CDR2 SYDVKM, per germline. The CDR3 DNA sequence: TGTGCCAGCTGGGAGATGAACACTGAAGCTTTCTTT. It codes for CASWEMNTEAFF.

J is TRBJ2-5 and V is TRBV5-1, with TRBD2 identical over 12 bases. This CDR3 is 15 amino acids long. Germline CDR1 SGHRS, CDR2 YFSETQ. J lost 2 bases, V lost 4 bases, and 3 bases had no gene match. The CDR3 loop reads CASSKTSGGQETQYF. The CDR3 DNA follows: TGCGCCAGCAGCAAGACTAGCGGGGGACAAGAGACCCAGTACTTC. Variable domain in full (rest from reference TRBV5-1 and TRBJ2-5): KAGVTQTPRYLIKTRGQQVTLSCSPISGHRSVSWYQQTPGQGLQFLFEYFSETQRNKGNFPGRFSGRQFSNSRSEMNVSTLELGDSALYLCASSKTSGGQETQYFGPGTRLLVL.